The 27 T cell receptor beta chains reported below all come from one sample, sequenced in a study of OX40 agonist ivuxolimab in advanced cancers. The library came from the immunoSEQ multiplex PCR assay. Entries here come from immuneACCESS through TCRdb and include only in-frame sequences with V and J called. Some clones fail to appear in such tables; in the studies checked, an unresolved V gene covers under half of the shortfall, and the cause of the remainder is unknown. The sample table holds about 36,000 clones, of which about 80% were seen once. Approximately 20% of the sample rests with the top ten. The starting material was CD4+ or CD8+ T cells sorted from blood, obtained in a trial of the OX40 agonist ivuxolimab. The source of these receptors is an adult with an advanced solid tumor such as melanoma, head and neck, liver or kidney cancer.

The chain has TRBV4-2 and TRBJ2-5; D possibly corresponds to TRBD1 (5 bases). Looked up from germline, CDR1 is LGHNA and CDR2 is YNFKEQ. Trimming stripped 4 bases from V and 5 bases from J, with 11 bases between. This CDR3 has 13 residues. Here the CDR3 reads CASSRGERETQYF. In DNA form, the CDR3 reads TGTGCCAGCAGCCGGGGCGAAAGGGAGACCCAGTACTTC.

V is TRBV7-2 and J is TRBJ2-7; TRBD2 is a possible D gene (5 bases). The V gene's germline CDR1 is SGHTA and CDR2 FQGNSA. The CDR3 length is 13 residues. V was shortened by 5 bases and J by 3 bases, with 11 bases between the two germline ends. CDR3 loop: CASSPMGSYEQYF. The DNA for the CDR3 is TGTGCCAGCAGCCCCATGGGGAGCTACGAGCAGTACTTC. The variable domain in full, with the rest retrieved from reference TRBV7-2 and TRBJ2-7, is GAGVSQSPSNKVTEKGKDVELRCDPISGHTALYWYRQSLGQGLEFLIYFQGNSAPDKSGLPSDRFSAERTGGSVSTLTIQRTQQEDSAVYLCASSPMGSYEQYFGPGTRLTVT.

A remark on this clone: The identical CDR3 is also encoded by other nucleotide sequences in the sample. J is TRBJ2-7 and V is TRBV5-1; 7 nucleotides agree with TRBD2. The CDR3 totals 15 residues. Per the germline V gene, CDR1 is SGHRS and CDR2 is YFSETQ. With V trimmed by 4 bases and J by 0 bases, 7 bases remained unmatched. CDR3 sequence (DNA): TGCGCCAGCAGCACGGGGAGGGATAGCTCCTACGAGCAGTACTTC. Its translation is CASSTGRDSSYEQYF.

This clone was seen only a few times. This chain links TRBV6-5 with TRBJ1-1; 7 bases line up with TRBD1. V trimming: 6 bases; J trimming: 5 bases; junction bases outside the gene matches: 9. Germline V gene sequence: CDR1 MNHEY, CDR2 SVGAGI. There are 14 residues in the CDR3. The CDR3 nucleotides read TGTGCCAGCAGCAAGCAGGGGGATCTTACTGAAGCTTTCTTT. This encodes CASSKQGDLTEAFF.

The V call is TRBV28, the J call TRBJ2-1; D remains unclear. This CDR3 has 11 residues. The germline V gene encodes CDR1 MDHEN and CDR2 SYDVKM. The V gene lost 7 bases and the J gene lost 9 bases, with 10 bases spanning the gap. In DNA form, the CDR3 reads TGTGCCAGCACCTTGCTCGGTGAGCAGTTCTTC. Protein sequence: CASTLLGEQFF.

The rearrangement links TRBV5-1 to TRBJ2-7; the match to TRBD2 covers 11 bases. Looked up from germline, CDR1 is SGHRS and CDR2 is YFSETQ. CDR3 length: 16 amino acids. The trim removed 7 bases at V and 6 bases at J, leaving 15 bases unmatched. The CDR3 here is CASAFLNLAGGTEQYF. CDR3 bases: TGCGCCAGCGCCTTCCTAAATCTAGCGGGAGGTACCGAGCAGTACTTC.

This chain uses TRBV2 with TRBJ2-7; TRBD1 aligns across 8 bases. The V segment lost 4 bases and the J segment 3 bases; nucleotides outside the gene matches: 8. The CDR3 extends over 15 amino acids. Germline CDR1 reads SNHLY; CDR2 reads FYNNEI. The chain's CDR3 is CASSGETGVIYEQYF. CDR3 coding DNA: TGTGCCAGCAGTGGCGAGACAGGGGTTATCTACGAGCAGTACTTC.

The chain links TRBV5-6 to TRBJ2-1; D possibly corresponds to TRBD2 (6 bases). Germline CDR1 SGHDT, CDR2 YYEEEE. The CDR3 spans 13 residues. V was shortened by 6 bases and J by 8 bases, with 15 bases between the two germline ends. This CDR3 is CASTSGFRDEQFF. The CDR3 nucleotides are TGTGCCAGCACGAGCGGGTTTCGGGATGAGCAGTTCTTC.

The rearrangement uses TRBV4-1 and TRBJ1-1; D unclear. Per germline, CDR1 MGHRA and CDR2 YSYEKL. Trimming shortened V by 4 bases and J by 3 bases, and 12 bases separated the two germline ends. This CDR3 has 14 residues. The CDR3 region has the DNA TGCGCCAGCAGCCGCTTAGAAGAATACACTGAAGCTTTCTTT. Translated, it gives CASSRLEEYTEAFF.

J is TRBJ2-2 and V is TRBV27, with D maybe TRBD1 (6 bases). CDR1 and CDR2 from the germline V gene are MNHEY and SMNVEV (reference sequence). V was shortened by 7 bases and J by 7 bases, with 13 bases between the two germline ends. The CDR3 sequence is 13 residues long. The CDR3 bases are TGTGCCAGCACCCTAAGGGGGAGCGGGGAGCTGTTTTTT. Translated, it gives CASTLRGSGELFF.

This clone was seen more than once but under ten times. The V and J genes are TRBV28 and TRBJ1-6, with 7 bases aligning to TRBD1. There are 11 residues in the CDR3. V was clipped by 6 bases and J by 19 bases; unmatched bases: 9. In germline, CDR1 is MDHEN, CDR2 SYDVKM. DNA of the CDR3: TGTGCCAGCAGCACGGGACAGCGGTCTCACTTT. Translation gives CASSTGQRSHF.

The table lists this clone with a count of one. The gene calls are TRBV4-1 and TRBJ2-7; no reliable D call. V was pared by 1 base and J by 6 bases, with 10 bases between. Germline V gene sequence: CDR1 MGHRA, CDR2 YSYEKL. CDR3 length: 13 residues. Here the CDR3 reads CASSQGIGAEQYF. The CDR3 DNA sequence: TGCGCCAGCAGCCAAGGGATAGGAGCCGAGCAGTACTTC.

The rearrangement joins TRBV20-1 to TRBJ1-1; D gene ambiguous. CDR1 and CDR2 (germline): DFQATT, SNEGSKA (reference sequence). V dropped 5 bases and J dropped 5 bases, with 9 bases sitting between them. This CDR3 contains 11 residues. The chain's CDR3 is CSAPVTTEAFF. In DNA, the CDR3 is TGCAGTGCTCCCGTTACAACTGAAGCTTTCTTT.

V and J are TRBV11-2 and TRBJ2-3, with TRBD2 as a possible D gene (5 bases). V lost 1 base to trimming and J lost 8 bases, with 10 bases between them. This CDR3 is built from 13 residues. CDR1 and CDR2 from the germline V gene are SGHAT and FQNNGV. The CDR3 DNA is TGTGCCAGCAGCTTAGCGGGGAGTTCTACGCAGTATTTT. Its protein product is CASSLAGSSTQYF. The whole variable domain, remainder taken from reference TRBV11-2 and TRBJ2-3, is EAGVAQSPRYKIIEKRQSVAFWCNPISGHATLYWYQQILGQGPKLLIQFQNNGVVDDSQLPKDRFSAERLKGVDSTLKIQPAKLEDSAVYLCASSLAGSSTQYFGPGTRLTVL.

This clone was recorded only once. The chain combines TRBV4-3 with TRBJ2-5; TRBD2 is a possible D gene (5 bases). Germline CDR1 is LGHNA and CDR2 is YSLEER. There are 15 residues in the CDR3. V shed 2 bases and J shed 2 bases, with 12 bases lying between them. The CDR3, as DNA: TGCGCCAGCAGCCAAATTTATAGCGAACAAGAGACCCAGTACTTC. It specifies CASSQIYSEQETQYF.

This chain joins TRBV5-6 and TRBJ1-6, with a tentative D call TRBD1 (5 bases). V was pared by 3 bases and J by 3 bases, with 19 bases between. There are 18 residues in the CDR3. Germline V CDR1 and CDR2: SGHDT, YYEEEE. As DNA, the CDR3 is TGTGCCAGCAGCTCCTTCGGGACCTCAGCCGACTATAATTCACCCCTCCACTTT. It translates to CASSSFGTSADYNSPLHF.

The chain uses TRBV10-2 and TRBJ2-5; D perhaps matches TRBD2 (5 bases). The CDR3 has 12 amino acids. The V gene lost 10 bases and the J gene lost 1 base, with 10 bases spanning the gap. Germline lookup yields CDR1 WSHSY and CDR2 SAAADI. The CDR3 region has the DNA TGCGCCACCGGGATAATCCAAGAGACCCAGTACTTC. Translating gives CATGIIQETQYF.

This clone appeared once. This chain links TRBV9 with TRBJ2-5; a possible D gene is TRBD2 (7 bases). Deletions cut 0 bases from V and 5 bases from J, with 14 bases between. Germline V gene sequence: CDR1 SGDLS, CDR2 YYNGEE. The CDR3 consists of 15 residues. The CDR3 coding sequence is TGTGCCAGCAGCGTAGCGGCACAGGGAGGGGAGACCCAGTACTTC. This codes for CASSVAAQGGETQYF.

The V gene is TRBV2, the J gene TRBJ1-4; D is perhaps TRBD1 (6 bases). Deletions cut 6 bases from V and 7 bases from J, with 12 bases between. CDR1 SNHLY and CDR2 FYNNEI come from the germline V gene. CDR3 length equals 13 residues. The CDR3 DNA reads TGTGCCAGCAGCCCAGGGGACATTGAAAAACTGTTTTTT. Its translation: CASSPGDIEKLFF.

The chain carries TRBV10-2 and TRBJ2-7; the D call may be TRBD1 or TRBD2 (5 bases each). V lost 5 bases and J lost 2, with 7 bases in between. The CDR3 consists of 12 residues. Germline values: CDR1 WSHSY, CDR2 SAAADI. For the CDR3, the DNA is TGCGCCAGCAGTCAGGGAGCCTACGAGCAGTACTTC. It yields the protein CASSQGAYEQYF.

On this clone itself: The identical CDR3 is also encoded by other nucleotide sequences in the sample. The V and J genes are TRBV19 and TRBJ2-7; the match to TRBD1 covers 7 bases. This CDR3 has 13 residues. The germline V gene has CDR1 LNHDA and CDR2 SQIVND (reference sequence). V lost 1 base to trimming and J lost 3 bases; unmatched junction nucleotides: 0. The CDR3 DNA follows: TGTGCCAGTAGTATAGGACAGGGCTACGAGCAGTACTTC. Its protein product is CASSIGQGYEQYF.

The gene calls are TRBV5-6 and TRBJ1-2; D remains unclear. V was clipped by 0 bases and J by 6 bases, with 18 bases between them. Germline V gene lookup returns CDR1 SGHDT and CDR2 YYEEEE. The CDR3 length is 16 residues. The CDR3 protein is CASSLDFRQDENGYTF. In DNA form, the CDR3 reads TGTGCCAGCAGCTTGGATTTTCGGCAGGACGAAAATGGCTACACCTTC.

The chain carries TRBV6-5 and TRBJ2-7; D unclear. This CDR3 contains 15 residues. The V and J ends lost 4 bases and 1 base respectively, with 14 bases between them. Germline CDR1 and CDR2: MNHEY and SVGAGI. CDR3 in amino acids: CASSLGSLTSYEQYF. Written as DNA, the CDR3 is TGTGCCAGCAGTTTGGGTAGTTTGACATCCTACGAGCAGTACTTC.

This rearrangement joins TRBV7-9 to TRBJ2-6; a weak D match, TRBD1 (6 bases). Trimming pared 5 bases from V and 0 bases from J, leaving 11 bases between. The CDR3 contains 16 residues. Germline CDR1 and CDR2: SEHNR and FQNEAQ (reference sequence). The CDR3 DNA reads as TGTGCCAGCAGCCAACAGGGTTCCTCTGGGGCCAACGTCCTGACTTTC. Its protein product is CASSQQGSSGANVLTF.

This chain uses TRBV5-1 with TRBJ1-1; weak D call: TRBD1 (5 bases). Trimming took 6 bases from V and 5 from J, leaving 8 bases between them. Germline V gene lookup returns CDR1 SGHRS and CDR2 YFSETQ. The CDR3 has 11 amino acids. CDR3 region: CASNRGTEAFF. The CDR3 DNA follows: TGCGCCAGCAATCGGGGGACTGAAGCTTTCTTT.

This clone was recorded once. The gene calls are TRBV27 and TRBJ1-1; D is perhaps TRBD1 (5 bases). CDR3 length: 13 residues. Germline V gene sequence: CDR1 MNHEY, CDR2 SMNVEV (reference sequence). Trimming shortened V by 3 bases and J by 5 bases, and 10 bases separated the two germline ends. CDR3: CASSFVQGTEAFF. The CDR3 bases are TGTGCCAGCAGTTTCGTCCAGGGTACTGAAGCTTTCTTT.

This sequence joins TRBV7-9 and TRBJ2-3; 8 nucleotides match TRBD2. This CDR3 region has 17 residues. CDR1 is SEHNR and CDR2 is FQNEAQ in the germline V gene (reference sequence). The V gene end was trimmed by 5 bases and the J gene end by 0 bases; junction bases not matched to a gene: 10. CDR3 sequence: CASSPRRGGPSTDTQYF. The CDR3 DNA sequence: TGTGCCAGCAGCCCGCGTCGCGGGGGGCCGAGCACAGATACGCAGTATTTT.